This T cell receptor (beta chain) was identified in a study of regulatory T cells in long-lasting Graves disease (dated by TCRdb to the early 2020s). Looking at the study overall: Patients with newly diagnosed Graves' disease had been on antithyroid drugs for under 3 months. The study was conducted in China and was registered as a clinical trial. A total of some 35 samples underwent TCR sequencing: 13 from persistent and roughly 20 from newly diagnosed Graves' disease patients. This study used TCR sequencing and RNA sequencing of peripheral blood to compare persistent Graves' disease patients against newly diagnosed Graves' disease patients.

Results the study describes overall, beyond this receptor: Because the primary lesion, thyroid tissue, could not be accessed, the study looked at peripheral blood alone. More public clonotypes were shared among persistent patients (around 2,600) than among newly diagnosed patients (more than 900). The authors noted that the small sample size was a limitation that may lower accuracy. Compared with newly diagnosed patients, patients with persistent Graves' disease had lower TCR Shannon entropy and fewer highly expanded clones, which suggests clonal expansion. Only the TCR beta chain was sequenced and analyzed. TRBV28, TRBJ1-2 and TRBJ2-5 were preferentially used in persistent disease, while TRBV20-1 and TRBJ2-1 were favored in newly diagnosed disease.

With regard to this clonotype: What antigen it recognizes has not been identified. Qualities for individual bases were not recorded, and no much larger clone is one base off.

V sheds 5 bases and J sheds 9 bases, leaving 19 bases between their ends. CDR1 and CDR2 are read off the germline V gene (reference sequence) as DFQATT and SNEGSKA. From its cysteine to its phenylalanine, the CDR3 spans 13 amino acids. Here the CDR3 DNA is all that survives: 39 bases in frame from base 1. The time point label here, explained by the study, means: newly diagnosed GD, antithyroid drugs for less than 3 months. RNA was extracted from PBMCs in TRIzol for both TCR sequencing and RNA sequencing. The diagnosis of Graves' disease followed American Thyroid Association guidelines. Patients for the study were recruited at an endocrinology department in Xi'an, China. From each patient, around 9 milliliters of peripheral blood was collected into an EDTA anticoagulant tube. Ficoll Paque Plus density gradient separation was used to isolate PBMCs, and no additional T cell sorting was done. An Agilent 2100 Bioanalyzer and agarose gel were used to check RNA quality, and a NanoDrop 2000 was used to measure RNA concentration.

Library prep was done by multiplex PCR. Sequenced on an Illumina HiSeq 4000. CDR3 regions were amplified by Arm-PCR with iRepertoire HTBI primers to construct TCR beta libraries. Gel purification was performed on PCR products prior to sequencing. In the paper's pipeline: Gene usage analysis of CDR3 amino acid clonotypes relied on the 60 or so TRBV and over 13 TRBJ segments identified across samples. Filtered high-quality paired reads were merged into contigs using COPE and FqMerger. BLAST was used to align contigs to IMGT TRBV, TRBD and TRBJ reference genes, and CDR3 was defined according to IMGT. Any clonotype with a frequency above 0.1% was classified as a highly expanded clone. Shannon entropy served as the measure of repertoire diversity, while the Gini coefficient captured V-J evenness. Clonotypes shared by more than one individual were considered public. TCRdb's own reprocessing of the public reads used fastp at Q25 and MiXCR and kept productive beta chains. Each CDR3 protein appears once, grouped with its most common genes and DNA. None of the V and J calls come from the authors' own analysis; TCRdb made them. This sample holds 620,000 or so distinct CDR3 sequences; roughly 15% were observed only once. The top ten clones comprise about 18% of the sample.

The data were also submitted as part of a second study, on T cells in Graves' hyperthyroidism and ophthalmopathy. As the second publication notes: Stable Graves' hyperthyroidism was defined as no progression to ophthalmopathy during 18 months of follow-up. Hyperthyroidism patients were newly diagnosed, had a disease duration of under 2 months, and were aged 18 to 65 years. The study excluded patients with uncontrolled infections, other autoimmune diseases, pregnancy or lactation. Diagnoses were established on the basis of clinical symptoms, serum thyroxine and TRAb, thyroid ultrasound, and orbital computed tomography. A first-round RT-PCR of the TCR CDR3 used the HTBI primer set with the Qiagen OneStep RT-PCR kit. Most expanded thyroid clonotypes (frequency above 0.001) were also detected in blood, a finding suggesting that blood repertoires may reflect thyroid immune responses. Ophthalmopathy was separated from stable hyperthyroidism by a 13 V-J signature model, with around 90% sensitivity and around 81% specificity obtained in cross-validation and 80%/75% obtained in testing. In validation, the model predicted progression to ophthalmopathy with roughly 70% sensitivity and approximately 78% specificity, a median of approximately 6.5 months before onset. To identify TCR V-J signatures that set the groups apart, the researchers used a discovery cohort of about a hundred patients, made up of roughly 40 with Graves' ophthalmopathy and some 55 with stable Graves' hyperthyroidism. Whether ophthalmopathy could be predicted prospectively was tested in an independent validation cohort made up of under 20 hyperthyroidism patients plus 17 patients who later progressed to ophthalmopathy. The 100 discovery patients were randomly split 7:3 into training and test sets. The study also compared thyroid tissue and blood T-cell repertoires from 6 or 7 Graves' hyperthyroidism patients. After sampling, hyperthyroidism patients received methimazole starting at 30 mg daily, and ophthalmopathy patients received high-dose intravenous methylprednisolone. The libraries were constructed in a second round of multiplex PCR and then size-selected and purified. The libraries were sequenced on an Illumina HiSeq2000 using paired-end 100 bp reads. SOAPnuke was used to process the raw data, with reads discarded if the reads contained adapters or uncalled bases, had a mean Phred below 15, or lacked an exact constant-primer or identifier match. High-quality paired reads were merged using COPE v1.2.5, and each unique nucleotide sequence was defined as a clonotype. Clonotypes were aligned to IMGT TRBV, TRBD and TRBJ reference segments using MiTCR v1.1. The analysis was restricted to V-J combinations with a frequency above 0.0001, which together covered about 99% of the repertoires. A TCS score was defined as the ratio between F50 (clonal expansion) and ExV (chaos), using BLOSUM62-based TCRdist between CDR3 peptides within each V-J. Welch's t-statistics and random forest reduced around 510 V-J features to 13, which were used in a naive Bayes classifier (R e1071). Sample size was not statistically predetermined, and blinding of investigators to group allocation was not performed. TCR Vbeta CDR3 sequencing of some 140 peripheral blood samples (roughly 43 ophthalmopathy, some 75 hyperthyroidism and some 17 progressor patients) is reported in the paper.

This TCR was recovered from a woman in her thirties with Graves disease. Donor details come from another sample of the same person, matched by shared clones. In this chain, TRBV20-1 is recombined with TRBJ1-2; too little of a D gene remains to name it. The starting material was peripheral blood mononuclear cells (PBMCs), obtained at new diagnosis, from a patient treated with antithyroid drugs. The CDR3 is CSAPASGRLSYTF. The nucleotide sequence reads TGCAGTGCTCCCGCGTCAGGCCGGTTGAGCTACACCTTC.